This entry lists 27 T cell receptor beta chains sequenced from one sample in a study of tissue T cells after allogeneic stem cell transplantation. Assay: immunoSEQ multiplex PCR; the TCRdb copy retains only in-frame clones and omits some. The sample contains 25,000 to 35,000 clones, approximately 83% of which appear only once. Here the sequenced sample was blood, taken before transplantation. The source of these receptors is a woman between 18 and 49 years old who later had graft-versus-host disease after an allogeneic stem cell transplant.

This chain links TRBV2 with TRBJ1-2; D remains unclear. V gave up 2 bases and J gave up 14 bases, with 12 bases separating them. This CDR3 has 11 amino acids. Germline values: CDR1 SNHLY, CDR2 FYNNEI. The CDR3 nucleotides are TGTGCCAGCAGTGAATCGGTCGGTTTGACCTTC. Encoded protein: CASSESVGLTF. Full variable domain (rest looked up from reference TRBV2 and TRBJ1-2): EPEVTQTPSHQVTQMGQEVILRCVPISNHLYFYWYRQILGQKVEFLVSFYNNEISEKSEIFDDQFSVERPDGSNFTLKIRSTKLEDSAMYFCASSESVGLTFGSGTRLTVV.

The V and J genes are TRBV19 and TRBJ2-3, with a tentative D call TRBD1 (6 bases). V was shortened by 5 bases and J by 3 bases, with 15 bases between the two germline ends. This CDR3 spans 15 amino acids. Germline CDR1 and CDR2: LNHDA and SQIVND (reference sequence). The CDR3 sequence: CASSAEGGGTDTQYF. DNA for the CDR3: TGTGCCAGTAGTGCTGAAGGGGGTGGGACAGATACGCAGTATTTT.

This clone was recorded once. This rearrangement joins TRBV12-3 or TRBV12-4 to TRBJ2-7; D is unclear. This CDR3 comprises 13 residues. Trimming stripped 2 bases from V and 3 bases from J, with 8 bases between. CDR3 sequence (DNA): TGTGCCAGCAGTTTATTCAGAAACTACGAGCAGTACTTC. It yields the protein CASSLFRNYEQYF.

CDR3 coding DNA: TGTGCCAGCAGCCTAAGACGAAGTGGCAGAGGGAGCGGAAACATTCAGTACTTC. This sequence encodes CASSLRRSGRGSGNIQYF. The genes are TRBV7-8 and TRBJ2-4; TRBD2 is a possible D gene (5 bases). V gave up 5 bases and J gave up 6 bases, with 26 bases separating them. The CDR3 is 18 amino acids. Germline V gene sequence: CDR1 SGHVS, CDR2 FQNEAQ.

The chain has TRBV4-2 and TRBJ1-1, with 7 bases matching TRBD1. The CDR3 is 13 residues long. Unmatched junction bases numbered 3, after V lost 4 bases and J lost 4 bases. Per germline, CDR1 LGHNA and CDR2 YNFKEQ. DNA for the CDR3: TGTGCCAGCAGCCCGTACAGGGGCACTGAAGCTTTCTTT. It translates to CASSPYRGTEAFF.

The chain has TRBV11-2 and TRBJ2-7, with a tentative D call TRBD1 (5 bases). The CDR3 loop spans 16 amino acids. Germline V gene data show CDR1 as SGHAT and CDR2 as FQNNGV. The V and J ends lost 5 bases and 2 bases respectively, with 19 bases between them. The DNA for the CDR3 is TGTGCCAGCAGCCCCCTGGCCCGGACAAATACCTACGAGCAGTACTTC. Residues: CASSPLARTNTYEQYF.

The chain recombines TRBV3-1 (or the pseudogene TRBV3-2) with TRBJ1-1; 7 nucleotides align to TRBD1. V lost 2 bases to trimming and J lost 10 bases; unmatched junction nucleotides: 10. CDR1 is LGHDT, CDR2 YNNKEL, per germline (reference sequence). This CDR3 has 14 amino acids. The CDR3: CASSQRQGLKGAFF. As DNA, the CDR3 is TGTGCCAGCAGCCAACGACAGGGCCTGAAGGGAGCTTTCTTT.

This clone was found a few times. The chain combines TRBV10-2 with TRBJ1-5, with TRBD1 as a possible D gene (6 bases). The CDR3 consists of 13 residues. V lost 4 bases and J lost 4, with 8 bases in between. Germline V lookup: CDR1 WSHSY, CDR2 SAAADI. The CDR3 DNA reads as TGCGCCAGCAGTGTTGACAGGAATCAGCCCCAGCATTTT. Amino acids: CASSVDRNQPQHF.

This clone has a handful of counts. The rearrangement uses TRBV9 and TRBJ1-2; the D gene is possibly TRBD1 (5 bases). Germline-derived CDR1 and CDR2 are SGDLS and YYNGEE. This CDR3 is 15 amino acids long. Trimming took off 4 bases at V and 2 bases at J, with 15 bases between the two ends. CDR3 protein: CASSPPREGNYGYTF. The CDR3 coding sequence is TGTGCCAGCAGCCCCCCCCGGGAGGGGAACTATGGCTACACCTTC.

This chain links TRBV6-2 or TRBV6-3 with TRBJ1-2, with 9 positions matching TRBD1. The CDR3 covers 13 residues. CDR1 is MNHEY, CDR2 SVGEGT, per germline. Trimming removed 6 bases from V and 5 bases from J; junction bases left unmatched: 4. The CDR3 DNA reads as TGTGCCAGCAGCCGGGACAGGGTTTATGGCTACACCTTC. Its protein is CASSRDRVYGYTF.

This clone was observed a handful of times. The gene calls are TRBV15 and TRBJ2-2; D is perhaps TRBD2 (6 bases). The length of the CDR3 is 15 residues. CDR1 is LNHNV, CDR2 YYDKDF, per germline (reference sequence). Deletions cut 0 bases from V and 1 base from J, with 6 bases between. The CDR3 nucleotides read TGTGCCACCAGCAGAGATAGCGGGAACACCGGGGAGCTGTTTTTT. This encodes CATSRDSGNTGELFF.

This clone was recorded a few times. The same CDR3 can be traced to other DNA sequences in this sample. The chain carries TRBV3-1 (or the pseudogene TRBV3-2) and TRBJ2-7; 8 bases line up with TRBD2. The V segment lost 0 bases and the J segment 0 bases; nucleotides outside the gene matches: 4. Germline V gene data show CDR1 as LGHDT and CDR2 as YNNKEL (reference sequence). The CDR3 extends over 16 amino acids. The DNA for the CDR3 is TGTGCCAGCAGCCAAGATATGGCGGGAGGCTCCTACGAGCAGTACTTC. This gives the protein CASSQDMAGGSYEQYF.

This chain connects TRBV4-1 to TRBJ1-3; TRBD1 matches 10 bases. V was pared by 1 base and J by 1 base, with 7 bases of the junction left unmatched. The CDR3 runs to 18 residues. Looked up from germline, CDR1 is MGHRA and CDR2 is YSYEKL. The CDR3 protein is CASSQGVGQGGSGNTIYF. The CDR3, as DNA: TGCGCCAGCAGCCAAGGGGTTGGACAGGGGGGGTCTGGAAACACCATATATTTT.

To note about this clone: Other DNA variants within this sample encode the same CDR3. This CDR3 reads CASSLDAAYEQYF. Here the CDR3 DNA reads TGTGCCAGCAGCTTAGATGCAGCCTACGAGCAGTACTTC. The V gene is TRBV11-2, the J gene TRBJ2-7; D unclear. Germline V gene lookup returns CDR1 SGHAT and CDR2 FQNNGV. Trimming took 0 bases from V and 2 from J, leaving 5 bases between them. The CDR3 has 13 amino acids.

The V gene is TRBV6-5, the J gene TRBJ2-7; a weak D match, TRBD1 (6 bases). CDR3 length equals 13 residues. V lost 7 bases, J lost 5 bases, and 15 bases lay in between. CDR1 MNHEY and CDR2 SVGAGI come from the germline V gene. CDR3 DNA sequence: TGTGCCAGCACCTCGGGAAGGGGGAACGAGCAGTACTTC. Its translation: CASTSGRGNEQYF.

V gene TRBV12-5 combines with J gene TRBJ2-3; D not resolved. Looked up from germline, CDR1 is LGHNT and CDR2 is FRNRAP. Trimming took off 6 bases at V and 4 bases at J, with 14 bases between the two ends. This CDR3 comprises 14 residues. Written as DNA, the CDR3 is TGTGCTAGTGGCTGGCCTATTGGGCCAGATACGCAGTATTTT. Translation gives CASGWPIGPDTQYF.

This clone occurred a few times. The chain links TRBV7-8 to TRBJ1-6, with unresolved D. Germline-derived CDR1 and CDR2 are SGHVS and FQNEAQ. The CDR3 totals 17 residues. V gave up 1 base and J gave up 0 bases, with 10 bases separating them. The CDR3 nucleotides are TGTGCCAGCAGCTTAGGAGTCTCCGGCTCCTATAATTCACCCCTCCACTTT. Encoded protein: CASSLGVSGSYNSPLHF.

The chain has TRBV4-1 and TRBJ2-5, with 12 bases fitting TRBD2. The CDR3 has 18 residues. V shed 0 bases and J 1 base; nucleotides not matched to a gene: 6. Germline V gene lookup returns CDR1 MGHRA and CDR2 YSYEKL. CDR3 loop: CASSQDRTSGVLQETQYF. The CDR3 DNA follows: TGCGCCAGCAGCCAAGATCGGACTAGCGGGGTACTCCAAGAGACCCAGTACTTC.

This sequence joins TRBV27 and TRBJ1-6; a weak D match, TRBD1 (5 bases). The germline CDR1 and CDR2 sequences are MNHEY and SMNVEV (reference sequence). This CDR3 is 17 amino acids long. V lost 5 bases, J lost 7 bases, and 21 bases lay in between. The CDR3 DNA reads as TGTGCCAGCAGTCCCACCAGCCAGGGAGGACACAATTCACCCCTCCACTTT. Encoded protein: CASSPTSQGGHNSPLHF.

This clone was found once. V usage is TRBV7-9 and J usage is TRBJ2-3; no reliable D call. The CDR3 is 12 amino acids. Germline CDR1 is SEHNR and CDR2 is FQNEAQ (reference sequence). Trimming removed 8 bases from V and 2 bases from J, with 8 bases in between. CDR3 sequence (DNA): TGTGCCAGCCGATCAATCACAGATACGCAGTATTTT. This translates into CASRSITDTQYF.

This clone appeared a single time. This chain connects TRBV6-1 to TRBJ2-7; 10 bases agree with TRBD1. Looked up from germline, CDR1 is MNHNS and CDR2 is SASEGT. This CDR3 region has 14 residues. V trimming: 3 bases; J trimming: 3 bases; junction bases outside the gene matches: 2. This CDR3 is CASSEGQGIYEQYF. CDR3 DNA sequence: TGTGCCAGCAGTGAGGGACAGGGGATCTACGAGCAGTACTTC.

Here the CDR3 DNA reads TGTGCCAGTAGTATGGCCGGGCGGCCCTCCTACGAGCAGTACTTC. Protein sequence: CASSMAGRPSYEQYF. The rearrangement links TRBV19 to TRBJ2-7, with D uncertain. Trimming stripped 3 bases from V and 0 bases from J, with 12 bases between. The germline CDR1 and CDR2 sequences are LNHDA and SQIVND (reference sequence). This CDR3 is 15 amino acids long.

The chain carries TRBV4-1 and TRBJ1-6, with TRBD1 matching over 9 bases. Trimming at V came to 1 base and at J to 10 bases, leaving 5 bases not matched to a gene. This CDR3 comprises 15 residues. CDR1 and CDR2 from the germline V gene are MGHRA and YSYEKL. CDR3 region: CASSQVGQGRSPLHF. The CDR3 region has the DNA TGCGCCAGCAGCCAAGTAGGACAGGGGAGGTCACCCCTCCACTTT.

In this sample, this clone turned up once. CDR3 nucleotides: TGTGCCAGCAGTTTGGACAGGGGGAGCGGCTACACCTTC. Its translation is CASSLDRGSGYTF. The chain has TRBV12-3 or TRBV12-4 and TRBJ1-2, with 10 bases that match TRBD1. V was clipped by 3 bases and J by 8 bases; unmatched bases: 3. The CDR3 sequence is 13 residues long.

This clone was seen a few times. The chain carries TRBV5-1 and TRBJ1-2, with D perhaps TRBD1 (5 bases). The CDR3 is 14 amino acids. Germline V gives CDR1 SGHRS, CDR2 YFSETQ. Trimming removed 0 bases at V and 4 bases at J, with 10 bases between. The CDR3 loop is CASSLDRSAYGYTF. The CDR3 region has the DNA TGCGCCAGCAGCTTGGACAGGAGCGCCTATGGCTACACCTTC.

This clone was counted a few times. The V call is TRBV4-2, the J call TRBJ1-2, with a tentative D call TRBD1 (5 bases). Germline V gene sequence: CDR1 LGHNA, CDR2 YNFKEQ. The CDR3 spans 15 residues. V lost 4 bases and J lost 3, with 15 bases in between. The CDR3 coding sequence is TGTGCCAGCAGCCCCGGGGACTTTTCCCACTATGGCTACACCTTC. Protein: CASSPGDFSHYGYTF.

This clone was seen only a few times. The chain couples TRBV12-5 to TRBJ1-1; D is perhaps TRBD1 (5 bases). The V and J ends lost 5 bases and 6 bases respectively, with 10 bases between them. This CDR3 has 12 amino acids. The germline gives CDR1 LGHNT, CDR2 FRNRAP. CDR3 amino acids: CASGPDSPEAFF. In DNA form, the CDR3 reads TGTGCTAGTGGTCCCGACAGCCCTGAAGCTTTCTTT.